The 30 T cell receptor beta chains below were found in one sample sequenced in a study of blood T cell repertoires in COVID-19. The data were produced by immunoSEQ multiplex PCR, yet TCRdb's version contains in-frame clones alone and is incomplete. The sample includes around 370,000 clones, around 91% of them seen just once. The specimen was peripheral blood. The receptors shown here come from a woman under 30 who had recovered from COVID-19.

The chain couples TRBV24-1 to TRBJ2-1, with 12 nucleotides matching TRBD2. Losses at the gene ends were 4 bases for V and 6 bases for J; bases not matched to a gene: 6. Germline values: CDR1 KGHDR, CDR2 SFDVKD. This CDR3 has 16 residues. The CDR3 DNA sequence: TGTGCCACCAGTGACCAAAAGACTAGCGGGAGCAATGAGCAGTTCTTC. Protein sequence: CATSDQKTSGSNEQFF.

The V and J genes are TRBV6-5 and TRBJ1-3; 8 bases fit TRBD1. Germline V gene sequence: CDR1 MNHEY, CDR2 SVGAGI. The ends lost 8 bases at V and 1 base at J; junction bases unmatched: 1. The CDR3 contains 13 residues. This CDR3 is CASDRGSGNTIYF. As DNA, the CDR3 is TGTGCCAGCGACAGGGGTTCTGGAAACACCATATATTTT.

The chain has TRBV6-2 or TRBV6-3 and TRBJ2-3, with 9 bases identical to TRBD2. CDR1 and CDR2 from the germline V gene are MNHEY and SVGEGT. This CDR3 has 20 amino acids. Trimming removed 0 bases from V and 5 bases from J; junction bases left unmatched: 18. For the CDR3, the DNA is TGTGCCAGCAGTTACTCCCAACTCTTTCCGATGCGGGAGGGCCAAGATACGCAGTATTTT. Its protein is CASSYSQLFPMREGQDTQYF.

The V gene is TRBV6-2 or TRBV6-3, the J gene TRBJ1-1; no clear D gene. Looked up from germline, CDR1 is MNHEY and CDR2 is SVGEGT. The V end lost 6 bases, the J end lost 0 bases, and 11 bases lay between the germline ends. The CDR3 loop spans 14 amino acids. Here the CDR3 reads CASSHQALNTEAFF. The CDR3 region has the DNA TGTGCCAGCAGCCACCAGGCGTTGAACACTGAAGCTTTCTTT.

The V call is TRBV7-9, the J call TRBJ2-1; D not certain. Trimming removed 1 base at V and 6 bases at J, with 7 bases between. The CDR3 runs 13 residues. The germline CDR1 and CDR2 sequences are SEHNR and FQNEAQ (reference sequence). As DNA, the CDR3 is TGTGCCAGCAGCTTAGTCCCCAGCAATGAGCAGTTCTTC. It specifies CASSLVPSNEQFF.

V usage is TRBV7-9 and J usage is TRBJ1-6; perhaps TRBD1 as D (5 bases). V lost 7 bases and J lost 8, with 15 bases in between. The CDR3 length is 14 residues. Germline CDR1 SEHNR, CDR2 FQNEAQ (reference sequence). For the CDR3, the DNA is TGTGCCAGCACCATATTTGGAGGGGATTCACCCCTCCACTTT. It codes for CASTIFGGDSPLHF.

This chain links TRBV6-2 or TRBV6-3 with TRBJ2-1, with 9 bases matching TRBD2. The CDR3 consists of 16 residues. Trimming at V came to 5 bases and at J to 3 bases, leaving 8 bases not matched to a gene. CDR1 is MNHEY and CDR2 is SVGEGT in the germline V gene. CDR3 sequence reads: CASSKRGRADYNEQFF. The CDR3, as DNA: TGTGCCAGCAGTAAACGCGGGAGGGCCGACTACAATGAGCAGTTCTTC.

This sequence joins TRBV27 and TRBJ2-1; TRBD2 aligns across 8 bases. The CDR3 length is 15 residues. CDR1 is MNHEY, CDR2 SMNVEV, per germline (reference sequence). After removal of 5 bases from V and 6 bases from J, the junction contained 9 bases not matched to a gene. The CDR3 DNA sequence: TGTGCCAGCAGTACCGGGGGGGCGGTCGTCAATGAGCAGTTCTTC. Protein product: CASSTGGAVVNEQFF.

V and J are TRBV24-1 and TRBJ1-2, with TRBD1 matching 12 bases. Germline V gene sequence: CDR1 KGHDR, CDR2 SFDVKD. Trimming took 4 bases from V and 5 from J; bases not matched to a gene: 4. The CDR3 has 15 residues. CDR3 DNA sequence: TGTGCCACCAGTGACCGGGACAGGGGGCCTTATGGCTACACCTTC. Amino acid sequence: CATSDRDRGPYGYTF.

This sequence joins TRBV2 and TRBJ2-3, with D possibly being TRBD1 (6 bases). The CDR3 has 16 amino acids. Looked up from germline, CDR1 is SNHLY and CDR2 is FYNNEI. Deletions cut 5 bases from V and 2 bases from J, with 17 bases between. The CDR3 loop is CASSTSTGRHTDTQYF. The CDR3 nucleotides read TGTGCCAGCAGTACCTCGACAGGACGACACACAGATACGCAGTATTTT.

This chain links TRBV24-1 with TRBJ1-1, with unresolved D. Germline CDR1 reads KGHDR; CDR2 reads SFDVKD. CDR3 length: 14 amino acids. V was cut by 4 bases and J by 1 base, with 9 bases left in between. This CDR3 is CATSEPPGNTEAFF. CDR3 sequence (DNA): TGTGCCACCAGTGAGCCCCCGGGGAACACTGAAGCTTTCTTT.

V gene TRBV19 combines with J gene TRBJ1-5; D is uncertain. Germline loops: CDR1 LNHDA, CDR2 SQIVND (reference sequence). CDR3 length: 15 amino acids. Trimming shortened V by 7 bases and J by 0 bases, and 13 bases separated the two germline ends. The CDR3 coding sequence is TGTGCCAGTACTCCTGACACGTATAGCAATCAGCCCCAGCATTTT. Translating gives CASTPDTYSNQPQHF.

Remarks on this clone: Distinct nucleotide sequences in the sample also encode this CDR3. The genes are TRBV6-5 and TRBJ1-1, with TRBD1 identical over 7 bases. CDR3 length: 13 residues. V gave up 5 bases and J gave up 4 bases; unmatched junction bases: 4. The germline gives CDR1 MNHEY, CDR2 SVGAGI. CDR3 region: CASSRPGGTEAFF. CDR3 DNA: TGTGCCAGCAGTCGTCCAGGGGGCACTGAAGCTTTCTTT.

V and J are TRBV27 and TRBJ2-3; 12 nucleotides match TRBD2. Germline V gene data show CDR1 as MNHEY and CDR2 as SMNVEV (reference sequence). This CDR3 spans 19 amino acids. V lost 6 bases to trimming and J lost 4 bases; unmatched junction nucleotides: 17. CDR3 sequence reads: CASSTDRDLAGGPPDTQYF. Written as DNA, the CDR3 is TGTGCCAGCAGCACGGACAGGGACCTAGCGGGAGGGCCCCCAGATACGCAGTATTTT.

The rearrangement joins TRBV2 to TRBJ1-3; 7 bases are shared with TRBD1. CDR1 and CDR2 from the germline V gene are SNHLY and FYNNEI. V gave up 5 bases and J gave up 1 base; unmatched junction bases: 5. This CDR3 has 15 amino acids. DNA of the CDR3: TGTGCCAGCAGTAAACAGGGGACTTCTGGAAACACCATATATTTT. Its translation is CASSKQGTSGNTIYF.

The chain couples TRBV10-2 to TRBJ2-3; TRBD2 matches at 10 bases. The CDR3 sequence is 14 residues long. CDR1 and CDR2 (germline): WSHSY, SAAADI. The trim removed 5 bases at V and 14 bases at J, leaving 13 bases unmatched. The CDR3 spells CASSTSSGSPQVYF. The CDR3 DNA is TGCGCCAGCAGTACCTCTAGCGGGAGCCCCCAAGTGTATTTT.

This clone was recorded a few times. The chain recombines TRBV19 with TRBJ1-5, with a possible D match to TRBD1 (6 bases). Germline V gene lookup returns CDR1 LNHDA and CDR2 SQIVND (reference sequence). The V end lost 7 bases, the J end lost 6 bases, and 13 bases lay between the germline ends. The CDR3 is 13 residues long. CDR3 in amino acids: CASKGGLAQPQHF. CDR3 sequence (DNA): TGTGCCAGTAAGGGGGGGCTGGCTCAGCCCCAGCATTTT.

CDR3 nucleotides: TGTGCCAGCAGCCCACAGGGCCACGAGCAGTACGTC. Its translation is CASSPQGHEQYV. This chain links TRBV2 with TRBJ2-7, with D tentatively TRBD1 (6 bases). The germline gives CDR1 SNHLY, CDR2 FYNNEI. The CDR3 has 12 amino acids. V was trimmed by 6 bases and J by 5 bases, leaving 11 bases between them.

This clone was counted a single time. The V gene is TRBV9, the J gene TRBJ2-1, with 7 bases that match TRBD2. Trimming cost V 4 bases and J 8 bases; bases outside gene matches: 21. CDR3 length equals 18 residues. CDR1 and CDR2 (germline): SGDLS, YYNGEE. The CDR3 here is CASSLPSSREGPVYEQFF. The CDR3 region has the DNA TGTGCCAGCAGCTTACCCTCTAGCAGGGAGGGCCCAGTCTATGAGCAGTTCTTC. Combining the CDR3 with reference TRBV9 and TRBJ2-1 gives the whole variable domain DSGVTQTPKHLITATGQRVTLRCSPRSGDLSVYWYQQSLDQGLQFLIQYYNGEERAKGNILERFSAQQFPDLHSELNLSSLELGDSALYFCASSLPSSREGPVYEQFFGPGTRLTVL.

The rearrangement joins TRBV29-1 to TRBJ1-1; D remains ambiguous. Trimming stripped 7 bases from V and 0 bases from J, with 12 bases between. In germline, CDR1 is SQVTM, CDR2 ANQGSEA. The CDR3 totals 13 residues. The CDR3 nucleotides read TGCAGCGCAGAGGGAACTTTGAACACTGAAGCTTTCTTT. Protein sequence: CSAEGTLNTEAFF.

This clone has more than one count but fewer than ten. J is TRBJ1-4 and V is TRBV30, with 9 bases lining up with TRBD1. This CDR3 contains 13 residues. Germline lookup yields CDR1 GTSNPN and CDR2 SVGIG (reference sequence). After removal of 5 bases from V and 10 bases from J, the junction contained 8 bases not matched to a gene. CDR3 nucleotide sequence: TGTGCCTGGGGGACAGGGTCCTATGGAAAACTGTTTTTT. Translating it yields CAWGTGSYGKLFF.

The V call is TRBV5-1, the J call TRBJ1-4, with D perhaps matching TRBD1 (5 bases). Germline CDR1 reads SGHRS; CDR2 reads YFSETQ. Trimming pared 9 bases from V and 5 bases from J, leaving 17 bases between. The CDR3 extends over 14 amino acids. The CDR3 nucleotides are TGCGCCACAACCTCGGGACTGGGAAATGAAAAACTGTTTTTT. Translated, it gives CATTSGLGNEKLFF.

Comment on this clone: Other DNA sequences in this sample translate to the same CDR3. J is TRBJ2-7 and V is TRBV28; 11 bases agree with TRBD2. The CDR3 totals 15 residues. V lost 6 bases to trimming and J lost 2 bases; unmatched junction nucleotides: 6. The V gene's germline CDR1 is MDHEN and CDR2 SYDVKM. The CDR3 loop reads CASSPLAGGTYEQYV. The CDR3 coding sequence is TGTGCCAGCAGCCCTCTAGCGGGAGGCACCTACGAGCAGTACGTC.

This clone was counted between two and nine times. This chain connects TRBV12-3 or TRBV12-4 to TRBJ1-1; 7 bases line up with TRBD1. This CDR3 is 10 amino acids long. J was trimmed by 9 bases and V by 6 bases; bases with no gene match: 1. The CDR3 sequence is CASRGQQAFF. The CDR3 DNA sequence: TGTGCCAGCAGGGGACAGCAAGCTTTCTTT.

CDR3 amino acids: CAGTVASSTDTQYF. CDR3 nucleotide sequence: TGTGCCGGGACAGTGGCATCTAGCACAGATACGCAGTATTTT. V gene TRBV30 combines with J gene TRBJ2-3; 7 nucleotides match TRBD1. This CDR3 region has 14 residues. Germline lookup yields CDR1 GTSNPN and CDR2 SVGIG (reference sequence). Germline trimming cut 8 bases from V and 0 bases from J; bases unmatched to any gene: 8.

The gene calls are TRBV28 and TRBJ2-5, with TRBD1 identical over 7 bases. The CDR3 is 14 amino acids. Per germline, CDR1 MDHEN and CDR2 SYDVKM. The junction had 11 bases not matched to a gene; V was cut back by 8 bases and J by 5 bases. The CDR3 spells CASGPQGRLETQYF. The CDR3 DNA follows: TGTGCCAGCGGACCACAGGGGCGCTTGGAGACCCAGTACTTC.

The chain employs TRBV10-3 and TRBJ2-7; 8 bases align to TRBD1. With 4 bases clipped from V and 7 bases from J, the junction kept 12 bases outside the gene matches. Germline V gene data show CDR1 as ENHRY and CDR2 as SYGVKD. The CDR3 is 15 residues long. Here the CDR3 reads CAISASGTGPTEQYV. CDR3 nucleotides: TGTGCCATCAGTGCGTCGGGGACAGGTCCGACTGAGCAGTACGTC.

The chain uses TRBV28 and TRBJ2-2; 9 bases line up with TRBD1. J lost 6 bases, V lost 6 bases, and 5 bases had no gene match. Germline values: CDR1 MDHEN, CDR2 SYDVKM. This CDR3 spans 14 amino acids. The CDR3 sequence: CASRRTGVAGELFF. The CDR3 nucleotides are TGTGCCAGCAGAAGGACAGGGGTAGCCGGGGAGCTGTTTTTT.

The CDR3 bases are TGTGCCAGCAGCCAAAAGGGGGGGGTGAGTTCCTTTGGCTACACCTTC. It encodes CASSQKGGVSSFGYTF. This chain uses TRBV3-1 (or the pseudogene TRBV3-2) with TRBJ1-2; TRBD1 might be the D (6 bases). The germline CDR1 and CDR2 sequences are LGHDT and YNNKEL (reference sequence). The V end was cut by 2 bases, the J end by 7 bases, with 20 bases between. This CDR3 is built from 16 residues.

The chain employs TRBV19 and TRBJ2-2; D is perhaps TRBD1 (6 bases). V lost 5 bases to trimming and J lost 0 bases, with 7 bases between them. Germline-derived CDR1 and CDR2 are LNHDA and SQIVND (reference sequence). The CDR3 length is 14 residues. CDR3 amino acids: CASSAGANTGELFF. The CDR3 DNA reads TGTGCCAGTAGTGCAGGGGCGAACACCGGGGAGCTGTTTTTT.